The clone carrying this TCR beta chain showed up many times. The entry originates in a study of T-cell reconstitution after alpha-beta-depleted transplantation in children. A TCRbeta library incorporating unique molecular identifiers was prepared. In TCRdb, the PCR reads were re-called with MiXCR into one record per CDR3 protein. The table has 600,000 to 700,000 distinct CDR3 sequences, 16% seen once. Germline lookup yields CDR1 PRHDT and CDR2 FYEKMQ (reference sequence). The length of the CDR3 is 14 residues. The V gene end was trimmed by 2 bases and the J gene end by 4 bases; junction bases not matched to a gene: 2.

The receptor was isolated from a human donor who donated a stem cell graft to a child with acute myeloid leukemia. The chain links TRBV13 to TRBJ2-1; 7 bases are a match to TRBD1. Sequencing used PBMCs from the stem cell graft donor, obtained from the stem cell graft. CDR3 in amino acids: CASSLRDRYNEQFF. The CDR3 nucleotides read TGTGCCAGCAGCTTAAGGGACAGATACAATGAGCAGTTCTTC.